This TCR beta chain is drawn from a study of breast tumors, draining lymph nodes, adjacent tissues. Whole-study results and caveats: Tumor TCR diversity was below lymph nodes but above nontumor tissue.

TCRdb called the multiplex PCR reads again in MiXCR, with one record for every CDR3 protein. The table has about 63,000 distinct CDR3 sequences, less than 60% seen once; the top ten hold around 19%. The germline CDR1 and CDR2 sequences are SGDLS and YYNGEE. The CDR3 contains 12 residues when both ends are counted. Comment on this clonotype: Its antigen is undetermined. The conserved phenylalanine or tryptophan normally closing the CDR3 is absent here, so this likely arose from a read error. The DNA is omitted, as the CDR3 cannot be located on it reliably, and the CDR3 follows TCRdb's listing.

The V call is TRBV9, the J call TRBJ2-7; the table names TRBD2, a call not compared with the DNA. The sequence was obtained from a female donor with breast cancer. Some clones in this sample may be carry-over from other donors' samples. Sequences were obtained from breast tumor tissue. CDR3 region: CASSVVESVLAG.